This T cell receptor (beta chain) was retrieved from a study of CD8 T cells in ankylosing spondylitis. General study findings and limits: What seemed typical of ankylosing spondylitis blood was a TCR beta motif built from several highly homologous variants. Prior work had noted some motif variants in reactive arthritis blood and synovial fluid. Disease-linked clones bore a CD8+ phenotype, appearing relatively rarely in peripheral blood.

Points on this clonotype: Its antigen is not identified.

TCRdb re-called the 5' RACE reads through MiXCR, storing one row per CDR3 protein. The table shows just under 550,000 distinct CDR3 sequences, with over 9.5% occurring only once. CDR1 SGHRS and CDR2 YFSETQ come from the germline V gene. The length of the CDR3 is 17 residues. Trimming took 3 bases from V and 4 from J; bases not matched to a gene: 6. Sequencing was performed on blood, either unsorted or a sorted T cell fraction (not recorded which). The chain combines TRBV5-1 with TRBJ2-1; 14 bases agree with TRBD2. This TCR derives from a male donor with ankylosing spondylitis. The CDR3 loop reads CASSSLGLAGGYNEQFF. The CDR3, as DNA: TGCGCCAGCAGCTCCCTAGGACTAGCGGGAGGTTACAATGAGCAGTTCTTC.